The next 10 T cell receptor beta chains were all read from a single sample in a study of T cells in Graves' hyperthyroidism and ophthalmopathy. Amplification of TCR beta CDR3 regions used RNA as the template. When the TCR CDR3 underwent first-round RT-PCR, the HTBI primer set was used. TCRdb reprocessed the multiplex PCR reads via MiXCR and lists one record per CDR3 protein. The sample has about 590,000 distinct CDR3 sequences; 11% to 15% are singletons. Sequenced material: blood. The origin of the receptors is a woman aged 18-29 years with Graves' ophthalmopathy.

The V call is TRBV20-1, the J call TRBJ2-1, with 14 bases fitting TRBD2. The CDR3 spans 19 residues. V lost 2 bases, J lost 1 base, and 10 bases stayed unmatched. Germline V lookup: CDR1 DFQATT, CDR2 SNEGSKA (reference sequence). Here the CDR3 DNA reads TGCAGTGCTAGACCCCCGGGACTAGCGGGAGTTTTGTCCTACAATGAGCAGTTCTTC. This sequence encodes CSARPPGLAGVLSYNEQFF.

The sample holds a few counts of this clonotype. The gene calls are TRBV5-8 and TRBJ1-6; D is undetermined. Germline CDR1 reads SGHTS; CDR2 reads YDEGEE. V was cut by 3 bases and J by 0 bases, with 16 bases left in between. CDR3 size: 18 residues. The CDR3 protein is CASSYRHRASSYNSPLHF. The CDR3 bases are TGTGCCAGCAGCTACCGACATAGGGCGAGCTCCTATAATTCACCCCTCCACTTT.

This clonotype has a count of ten or more. The gene calls are TRBV27 and TRBJ2-7, with D perhaps TRBD1 or TRBD2 (5 bases each). Trimming took off 4 bases at V and 4 bases at J, with 17 bases between the two ends. The CDR3 runs 15 residues. The V gene's germline CDR1 is MNHEY and CDR2 SMNVEV (reference sequence). The CDR3 protein is CASSSRLRGVYEQYF. DNA for the CDR3: TGTGCCAGCAGTTCTCGCTTGAGGGGTGTATACGAGCAGTACTTC.

This chain connects TRBV6-1 to TRBJ2-7; 11 bases match TRBD2. Germline V lookup: CDR1 MNHNS, CDR2 SASEGT. The trim removed 5 bases at V and 3 bases at J, leaving 6 bases unmatched. This CDR3 has 15 amino acids. The CDR3 spells CASSHTSGSVYEQYF. The CDR3 coding sequence is TGTGCCAGCAGTCACACTAGCGGGAGTGTCTACGAGCAGTACTTC.

At least ten counts were recorded for this clonotype. CDR3 nucleotides: TGTGCCAGCAGTTTCTATAGCGGCTCCTACAATGAGCAGTTCTTC. Translating it yields CASSFYSGSYNEQFF. The chain links TRBV28 to TRBJ2-1; perhaps TRBD2 as D (6 bases). Germline CDR1 MDHEN, CDR2 SYDVKM. With 3 bases removed from V and 0 bases from J, the gap between germline ends came to 9 bases. This CDR3 comprises 15 residues.

Comment on this clonotype: The junction departs from the called germline gene at one end, perhaps through a read error. This chain links TRBV7-9 with TRBJ2-5, with 9 positions matching TRBD1. The CDR3 covers 15 residues. Germline lookup yields CDR1 SEHNR and CDR2 FQNEAQ (reference sequence). CDR3 sequence (DNA): TGTGCCAGCAGCTTAGGGGACAGGGTCCAAGGGACCCAGTACTTC. Translating it yields CASSLGDRVQGTQYF. Using reference TRBV7-9 and TRBJ2-5 for the parts outside the CDR3, the full variable domain is DTGVSQNPRHKITKRGQNVTFRCDPISEHNRLYWYRQTLGQGPEFLTYFQNEAQLEKSRLLSDRFSAERPKGSFSTLEIQRTEQGDSAMYLCASSLGDRVQGTQYFGPGTRLLVL.

The chain combines TRBV4-1 with TRBJ2-1; D unresolved. Per germline, CDR1 MGHRA and CDR2 YSYEKL. Trimming stripped 2 bases from V and 4 bases from J, with 12 bases between. The CDR3 covers 15 residues. This CDR3 reads CASSQNFGQYNEQFF. CDR3 bases: TGCGCCAGCAGCCAAAACTTTGGCCAGTACAATGAGCAGTTCTTC.

At least ten counts were recorded for this clonotype. This chain links TRBV6-5 with TRBJ1-2, with D possibly being TRBD1 (5 bases). The V gene's germline CDR1 is MNHEY and CDR2 SVGAGI. CDR3 size: 15 residues. Trimming removed 0 bases at V and 3 bases at J, with 11 bases between. The DNA of the CDR3 is TGTGCCAGCAGTTACTCGATCTTACAGGACTATGGCTACACCTTC. Translation gives CASSYSILQDYGYTF.

The chain has TRBV9 and TRBJ2-3, with TRBD2 matching over 9 bases. The germline CDR1 and CDR2 sequences are SGDLS and YYNGEE. This CDR3 region has 16 residues. V trimming: 0 bases; J trimming: 9 bases; junction bases outside the gene matches: 11. This CDR3 is CASSVELAGMDGTQYF. The DNA of the CDR3 is TGTGCCAGCAGCGTAGAACTAGCGGGCATGGATGGCACGCAGTATTTT.

The rearrangement joins TRBV19 to TRBJ2-7, with D possibly matching TRBD1 (6 bases). The ends were cut back, 2 bases at V and 2 bases at J, with 10 bases in the middle. Germline V CDR1 and CDR2: LNHDA, SQIVND (reference sequence). This CDR3 has 14 amino acids. The CDR3 DNA reads as TGTGCCAGTAGTATAACTGGGGGCGCCTACGAGCAGTACTTC. Amino acids: CASSITGGAYEQYF. The full variable domain, rest sourced from reference TRBV19 and TRBJ2-7, is DGGITQSPKYLFRKEGQNVTLSCEQNLNHDAMYWYRQDPGQGLRLIYYSQIVNDFQKGDIAEGYSVSREKKESFPLTVTSAQKNPTAFYLCASSITGGAYEQYFGPGTRLTVT.